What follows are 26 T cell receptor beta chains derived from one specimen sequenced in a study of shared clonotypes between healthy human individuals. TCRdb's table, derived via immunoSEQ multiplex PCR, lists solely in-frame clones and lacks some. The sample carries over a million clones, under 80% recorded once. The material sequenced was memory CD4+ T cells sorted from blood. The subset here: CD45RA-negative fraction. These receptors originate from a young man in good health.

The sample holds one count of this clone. CDR3 coding DNA: TGTGCCAGCAGTGAAATTAGCGGGGGGCCTTACGAGCAGTACTTC. Its protein product is CASSEISGGPYEQYF. The J gene is TRBJ2-7, the V gene TRBV6-1, with 10 bases matching TRBD2. Germline V gene lookup returns CDR1 MNHNS and CDR2 SASEGT. This CDR3 comprises 15 residues. V was clipped by 2 bases and J by 4 bases; unmatched bases: 5.

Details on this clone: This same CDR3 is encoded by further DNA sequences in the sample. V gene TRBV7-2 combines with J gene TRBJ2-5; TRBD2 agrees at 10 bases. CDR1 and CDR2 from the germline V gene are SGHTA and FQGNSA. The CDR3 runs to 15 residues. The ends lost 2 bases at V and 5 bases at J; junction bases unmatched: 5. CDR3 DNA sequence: TGTGCCAGCAGCTTATTAGCGGGGGGCCGGGAGACCCAGTACTTC. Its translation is CASSLLAGGRETQYF.

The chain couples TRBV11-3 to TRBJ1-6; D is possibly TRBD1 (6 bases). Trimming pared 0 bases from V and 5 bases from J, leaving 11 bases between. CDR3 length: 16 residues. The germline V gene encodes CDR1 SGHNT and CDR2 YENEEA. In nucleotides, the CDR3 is TGTGCCAGCAGCTTAGATCGGTCAGGGGATAATTCACCCCTCCACTTT. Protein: CASSLDRSGDNSPLHF.

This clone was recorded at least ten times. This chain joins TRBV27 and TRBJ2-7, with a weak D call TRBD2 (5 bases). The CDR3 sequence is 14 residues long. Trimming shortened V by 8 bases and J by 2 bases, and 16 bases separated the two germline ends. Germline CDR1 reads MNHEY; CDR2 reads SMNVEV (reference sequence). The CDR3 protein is CASWAGVGTYEQYF. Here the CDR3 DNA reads TGTGCCAGCTGGGCCGGGGTTGGGACCTACGAGCAGTACTTC.

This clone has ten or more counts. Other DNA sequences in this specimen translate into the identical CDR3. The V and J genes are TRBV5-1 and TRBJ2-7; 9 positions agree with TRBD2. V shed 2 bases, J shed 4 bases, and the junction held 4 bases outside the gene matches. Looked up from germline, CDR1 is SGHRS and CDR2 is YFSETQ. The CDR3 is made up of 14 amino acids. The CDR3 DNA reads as TGCGCCAGCAGCTTAGCGGGGGGCCCGTACGAGCAGTACTTC. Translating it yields CASSLAGGPYEQYF.

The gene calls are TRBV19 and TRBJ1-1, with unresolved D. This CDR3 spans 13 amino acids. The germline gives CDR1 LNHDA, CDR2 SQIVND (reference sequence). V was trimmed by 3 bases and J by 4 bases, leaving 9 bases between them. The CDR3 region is CASSIQIGTEAFF. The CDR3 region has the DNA TGTGCCAGTAGTATCCAAATCGGCACTGAAGCTTTCTTT.

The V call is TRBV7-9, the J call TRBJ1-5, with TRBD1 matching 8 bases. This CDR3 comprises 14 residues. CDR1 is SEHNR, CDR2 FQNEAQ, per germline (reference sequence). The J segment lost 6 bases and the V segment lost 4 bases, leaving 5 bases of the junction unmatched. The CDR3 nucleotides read TGTGCCAGCAGCTCGACAGGGGATAGTCAGCCCCAGCATTTT. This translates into CASSSTGDSQPQHF.

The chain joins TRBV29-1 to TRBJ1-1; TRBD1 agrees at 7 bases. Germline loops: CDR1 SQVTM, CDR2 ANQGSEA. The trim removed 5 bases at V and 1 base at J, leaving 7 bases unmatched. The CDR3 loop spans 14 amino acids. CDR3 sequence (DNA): TGCAGCGTTACACAGGGGATAGGGAACACTGAAGCTTTCTTT. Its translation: CSVTQGIGNTEAFF.

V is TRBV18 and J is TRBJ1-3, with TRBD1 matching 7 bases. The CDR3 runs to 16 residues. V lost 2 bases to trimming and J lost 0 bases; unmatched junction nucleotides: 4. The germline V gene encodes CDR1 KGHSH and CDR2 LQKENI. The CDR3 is CASSPMGTVSGNTIYF. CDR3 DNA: TGTGCCAGCTCACCAATGGGGACAGTCTCTGGAAACACCATATATTTT.

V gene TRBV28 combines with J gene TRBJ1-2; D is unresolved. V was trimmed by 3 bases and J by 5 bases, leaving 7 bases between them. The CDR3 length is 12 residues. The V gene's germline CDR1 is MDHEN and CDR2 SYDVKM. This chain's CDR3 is CASSFEEYGYTF. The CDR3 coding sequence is TGTGCCAGCAGTTTCGAGGAATATGGCTACACCTTC.

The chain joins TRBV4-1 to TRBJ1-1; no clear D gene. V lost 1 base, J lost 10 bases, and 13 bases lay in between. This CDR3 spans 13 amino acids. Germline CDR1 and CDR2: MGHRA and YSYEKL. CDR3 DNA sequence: TGCGCCAGCAGCCAAGGGCCGAAGTTTTCAGCTTTCTTT. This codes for CASSQGPKFSAFF.

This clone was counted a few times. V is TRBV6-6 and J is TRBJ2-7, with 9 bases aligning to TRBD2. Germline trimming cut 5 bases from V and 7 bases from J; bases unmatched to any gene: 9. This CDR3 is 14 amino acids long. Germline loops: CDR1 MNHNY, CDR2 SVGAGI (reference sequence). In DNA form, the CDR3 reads TGTGCCAGCAGTCGGATAGCGGGAGTGGGTGAGCAGTACTTC. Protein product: CASSRIAGVGEQYF.

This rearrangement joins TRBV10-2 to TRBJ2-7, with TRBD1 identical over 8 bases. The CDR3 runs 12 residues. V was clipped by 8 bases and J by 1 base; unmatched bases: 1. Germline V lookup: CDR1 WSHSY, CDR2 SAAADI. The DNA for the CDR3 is TGCGCCAGCGGGGACAGGTCCTACGAGCAGTACTTC. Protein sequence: CASGDRSYEQYF.

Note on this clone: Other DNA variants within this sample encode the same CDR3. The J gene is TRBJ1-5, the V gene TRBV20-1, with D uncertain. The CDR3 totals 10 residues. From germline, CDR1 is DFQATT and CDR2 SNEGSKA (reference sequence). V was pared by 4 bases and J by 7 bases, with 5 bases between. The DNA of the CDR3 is TGCAGTGCTACTGGGCAGCCCCAGCATTTT. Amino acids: CSATGQPQHF.

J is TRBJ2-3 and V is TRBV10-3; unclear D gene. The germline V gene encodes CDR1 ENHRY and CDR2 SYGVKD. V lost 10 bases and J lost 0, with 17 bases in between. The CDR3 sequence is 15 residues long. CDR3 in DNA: TGTGCCACCCTGTCCGACCTGTCTAGCACAGATACGCAGTATTTT. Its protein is CATLSDLSSTDTQYF.

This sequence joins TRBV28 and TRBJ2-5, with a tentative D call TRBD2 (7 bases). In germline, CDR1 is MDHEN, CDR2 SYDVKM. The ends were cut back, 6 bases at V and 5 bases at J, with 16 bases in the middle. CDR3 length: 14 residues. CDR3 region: CASRGGALAETQYF. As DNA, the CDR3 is TGTGCCAGCAGAGGGGGGGCCCTCGCGGAGACCCAGTACTTC.

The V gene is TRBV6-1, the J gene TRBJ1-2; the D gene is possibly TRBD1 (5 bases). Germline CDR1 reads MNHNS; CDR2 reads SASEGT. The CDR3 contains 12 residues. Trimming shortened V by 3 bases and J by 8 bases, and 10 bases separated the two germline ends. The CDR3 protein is CASSDTGAGYTF. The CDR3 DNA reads TGTGCCAGCAGTGATACCGGGGCCGGCTACACCTTC.

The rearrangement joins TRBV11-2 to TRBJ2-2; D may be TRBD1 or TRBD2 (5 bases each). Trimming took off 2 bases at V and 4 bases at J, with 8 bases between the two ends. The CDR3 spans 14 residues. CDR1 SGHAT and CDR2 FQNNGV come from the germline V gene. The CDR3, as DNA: TGTGCCAGCAGCTTATCAGGGACCACCGGGGAGCTGTTTTTT. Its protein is CASSLSGTTGELFF.

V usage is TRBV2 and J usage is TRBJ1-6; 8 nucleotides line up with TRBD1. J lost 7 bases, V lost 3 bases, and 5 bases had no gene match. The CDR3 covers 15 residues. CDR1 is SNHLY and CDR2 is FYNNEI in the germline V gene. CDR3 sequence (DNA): TGTGCCAGCAGTGACGGCAGGGGGCGAAATTCACCCCTCCACTTT. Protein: CASSDGRGRNSPLHF. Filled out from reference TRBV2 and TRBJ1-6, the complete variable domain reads EPEVTQTPSHQVTQMGQEVILRCVPISNHLYFYWYRQILGQKVEFLVSFYNNEISEKSEIFDDQFSVERPDGSNFTLKIRSTKLEDSAMYFCASSDGRGRNSPLHFGNGTRLTVT.

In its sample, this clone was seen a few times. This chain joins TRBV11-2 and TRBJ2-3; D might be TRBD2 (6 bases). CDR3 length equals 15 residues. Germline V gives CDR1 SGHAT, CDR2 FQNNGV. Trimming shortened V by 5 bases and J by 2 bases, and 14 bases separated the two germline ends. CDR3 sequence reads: CASSRPGTYTDTQYF. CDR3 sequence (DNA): TGTGCCAGCAGCCGGCCAGGGACTTACACAGATACGCAGTATTTT.

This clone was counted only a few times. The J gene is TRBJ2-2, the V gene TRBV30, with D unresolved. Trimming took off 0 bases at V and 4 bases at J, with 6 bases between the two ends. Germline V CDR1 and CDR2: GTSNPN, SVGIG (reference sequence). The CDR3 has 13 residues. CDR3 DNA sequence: TGTGCCTGGAGTGTAAAGGTCACCGGGGAGCTGTTTTTT. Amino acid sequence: CAWSVKVTGELFF.

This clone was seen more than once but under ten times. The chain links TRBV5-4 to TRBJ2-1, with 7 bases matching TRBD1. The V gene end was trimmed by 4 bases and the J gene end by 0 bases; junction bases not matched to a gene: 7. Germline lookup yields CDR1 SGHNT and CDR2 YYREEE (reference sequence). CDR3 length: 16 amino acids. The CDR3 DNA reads TGTGCCAGCAGCCGGCGACAGGGCAGCTCCTACAATGAGCAGTTCTTC. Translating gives CASSRRQGSSYNEQFF.

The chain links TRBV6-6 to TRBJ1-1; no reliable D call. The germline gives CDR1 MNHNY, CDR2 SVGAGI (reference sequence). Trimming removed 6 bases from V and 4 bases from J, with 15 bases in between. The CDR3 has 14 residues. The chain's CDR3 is CASRASTEGTEAFF. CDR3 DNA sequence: TGTGCCAGCAGAGCTTCCACTGAGGGCACTGAAGCTTTCTTT.

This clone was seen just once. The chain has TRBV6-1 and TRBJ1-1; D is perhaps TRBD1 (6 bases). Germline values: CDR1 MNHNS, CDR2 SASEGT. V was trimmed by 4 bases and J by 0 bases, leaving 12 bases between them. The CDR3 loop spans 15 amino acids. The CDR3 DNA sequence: TGTGCCAGCAGTGGGCGGACAGTCCTGAACACTGAAGCTTTCTTT. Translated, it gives CASSGRTVLNTEAFF.

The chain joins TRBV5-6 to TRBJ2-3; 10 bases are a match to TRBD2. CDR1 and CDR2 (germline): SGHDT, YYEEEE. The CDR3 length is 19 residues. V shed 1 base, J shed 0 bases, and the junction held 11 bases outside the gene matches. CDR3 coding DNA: TGTGCCAGCAGCTTGAGTCATCTAGCGGGGGTACTTAGCACAGATACGCAGTATTTT. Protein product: CASSLSHLAGVLSTDTQYF.

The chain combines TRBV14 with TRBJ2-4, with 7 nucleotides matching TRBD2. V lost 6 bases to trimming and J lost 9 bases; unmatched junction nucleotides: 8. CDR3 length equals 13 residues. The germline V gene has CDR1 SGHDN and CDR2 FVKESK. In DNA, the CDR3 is TGTGCCAGCAGTCGCGGGAGCGCCAGCATTCAGTACTTC. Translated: CASSRGSASIQYF.